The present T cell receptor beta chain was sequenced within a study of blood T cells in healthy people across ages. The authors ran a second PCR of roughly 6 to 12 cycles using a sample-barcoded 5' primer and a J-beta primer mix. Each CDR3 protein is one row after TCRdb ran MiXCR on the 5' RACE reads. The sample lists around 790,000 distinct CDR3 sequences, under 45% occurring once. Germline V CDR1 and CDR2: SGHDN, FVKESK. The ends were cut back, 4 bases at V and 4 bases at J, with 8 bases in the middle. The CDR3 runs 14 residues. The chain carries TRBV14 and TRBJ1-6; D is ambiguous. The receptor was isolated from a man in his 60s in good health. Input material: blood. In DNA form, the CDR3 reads TGTGCCAGCAGCCCCGGTCATTATAATTCACCCCTCCACTTT. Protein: CASSPGHYNSPLHF.